Listed here is a single TCR beta chain. The antigen is undetermined. This table comes from immunoSEQ multiplex PCR, and its TCRdb copy is limited to in-frame clones, with some not included. The sample yields tens of thousands of clones, 94% seen once. These data are taken from a study of OX40 agonist ivuxolimab in advanced cancers. Findings and limits, study-wide: Normalized expansion of T-cell clones was also low for some nonresponders.

This receptor was obtained from an adult with an advanced solid tumor such as melanoma, head and neck, liver or kidney cancer. Sample: CD4+ or CD8+ T cells sorted from blood, taken in a trial of the OX40 agonist ivuxolimab.

The CDR3 sequence: CASQGLAGVNEQFF. CDR3 coding DNA: TGTGCCAGCCAGGGACTAGCGGGAGTTAATGAGCAGTTCTTC. The rearrangement uses TRBV6-6 and TRBJ2-1; TRBD2 agrees at 14 bases. The V segment lost 8 bases and the J segment 7 bases; nucleotides outside the gene matches: 4. This CDR3 contains 14 residues. Looked up from germline, CDR1 is MNHNY and CDR2 is SVGAGI (reference sequence).